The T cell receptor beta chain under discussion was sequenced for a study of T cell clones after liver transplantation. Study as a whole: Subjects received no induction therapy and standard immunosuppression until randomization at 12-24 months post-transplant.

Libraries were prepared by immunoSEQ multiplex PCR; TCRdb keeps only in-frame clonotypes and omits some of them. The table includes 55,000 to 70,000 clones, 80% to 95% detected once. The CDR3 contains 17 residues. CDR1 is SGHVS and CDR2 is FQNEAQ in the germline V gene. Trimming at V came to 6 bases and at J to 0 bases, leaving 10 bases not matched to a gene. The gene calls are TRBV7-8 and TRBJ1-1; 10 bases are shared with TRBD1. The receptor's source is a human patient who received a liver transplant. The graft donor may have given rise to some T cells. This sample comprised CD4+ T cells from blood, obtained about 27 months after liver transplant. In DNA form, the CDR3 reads TGTGCCAGCAGGATGACGGGACAGGGGCTTTTGAACACTGAAGCTTTCTTT. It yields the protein CASRMTGQGLLNTEAFF. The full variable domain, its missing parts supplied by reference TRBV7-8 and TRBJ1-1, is GAGVSQSPRYKVAKRGQDVALRCDPISGHVSLFWYQQALGQGPEFLTYFQNEAQLDKSGLPSDRFFAERPEGSVSTLKIQRTQQEDSAVYLCASRMTGQGLLNTEAFFGQGTRLTVV.